This T cell receptor (beta chain) appears in the sequencing data of a study of blood T cell repertoires in COVID-19. Whole-study context: From T cells, B-cell-depleted T cells, or PBMCs came the material, which was cDNA or gDNA.

As originally analysed: From reference gene primer amplification, estimates of nucleated cell counts were derived. Profiled with immunoSEQ multiplex PCR; TCRdb holds only in-frame clones, not every one. D and trimming were read from the DNA, whereas the V and J calls and clone size are those reported in that table. The sample lists about 200,000 clones; under 90% were seen once. V was clipped by 5 bases and J by 11 bases, with 18 bases between them. Germline lookup yields CDR1 MDHEN and CDR2 SYDVKM. CDR3 length equals 14 residues. This clonotype originated in a man aged 55 to 69 who had recovered from COVID-19. The sequencing sample was made of peripheral blood. This rearrangement joins TRBV28 to TRBJ1-4; D may be TRBD1 (6 bases). CDR3: CASSQDSPGVKLFF. The DNA of the CDR3 is TGTGCCAGCAGTCAGGACAGCCCTGGTGTCAAACTGTTTTTT.